What follows describes a single TCR beta chain. Its antigen is not identified. The sample belongs to a study of cytomegalovirus exposure and HLA in healthy donors. At the level of the study: The study placed around 80% of its approximately 360 genotyped donors in the Caucasian-associated ancestry cluster.

General study findings and limits: A list of 164 TCR beta chains associated with cytomegalovirus was given. Highly shared sequence variants in one cluster were likely a sequencing artifact.

CDR3 size: 14 residues. Germline lookup yields CDR1 SGHNT and CDR2 YENEEA. Trimming removed 3 bases from V and 5 bases from J, with 12 bases in between. PCR used 60 Vbeta primers and 13 Jbeta primers. Assay used: immunoSEQ multiplex PCR; TCRdb lists only in-frame clones, some missing. The repertoire has more than 100,000 clones, 79% of them found once; the top ten carry 1.1%. The receptor was derived from a male donor in good health and CMV-seronegative. The chain couples TRBV11-3 to TRBJ2-3; D is possibly TRBD1 (6 bases). Sequencing used PBMCs. The CDR3 DNA reads as TGTGCCAGCAGCTTCGGCCAGGGGAGAGATACGCAGTATTTT. As protein: CASSFGQGRDTQYF.